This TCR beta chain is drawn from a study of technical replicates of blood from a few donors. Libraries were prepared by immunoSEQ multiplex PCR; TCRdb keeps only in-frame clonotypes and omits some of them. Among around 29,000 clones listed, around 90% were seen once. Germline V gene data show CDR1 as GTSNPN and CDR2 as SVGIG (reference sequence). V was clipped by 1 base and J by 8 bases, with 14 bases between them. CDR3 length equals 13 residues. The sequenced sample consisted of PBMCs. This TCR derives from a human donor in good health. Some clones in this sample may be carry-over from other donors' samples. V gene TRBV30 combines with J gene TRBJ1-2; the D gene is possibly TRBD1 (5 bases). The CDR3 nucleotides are TGTGCCTGGAGTGAGGGGCCGGCGGGGGGCTACACCTTC. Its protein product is CAWSEGPAGGYTF.